Below are 20 T cell receptor beta chains sequenced from a single sample in a study of Ad26.COV2.S vaccination and SARS-CoV-2 variants. Repertoires were generated with immunoSEQ multiplex PCR, while TCRdb's copy carries only in-frame clones and drops some. The table shows approximately 140,000 clones, with more than 80% occurring only once. The sample consisted of peripheral blood, taken after recovery from COVID-19. Receptor source: a human donor who had recovered from COVID-19.

CDR3 protein: CASSQRSGTNEKLFF. CDR3 nucleotides: TGTGCCAGCAGTCAAAGATCGGGAACTAATGAAAAACTGTTTTTT. This sequence joins TRBV3-1 (or the pseudogene TRBV3-2) and TRBJ1-4; no clear D. CDR1 is LGHDT, CDR2 YNNKEL, per germline (reference sequence). The CDR3 has 15 residues. V was clipped by 6 bases and J by 1 base, with 12 bases between them.

This sequence joins TRBV5-1 and TRBJ1-1; 7 nucleotides line up with TRBD1. The germline gives CDR1 SGHRS, CDR2 YFSETQ. Unmatched junction bases numbered 1, after V lost 4 bases and J lost 4 bases. The CDR3 runs 12 residues. The CDR3 reads CASSGDSTEAFF. CDR3 DNA sequence: TGCGCCAGCAGCGGGGACAGCACTGAAGCTTTCTTT.

This clone was observed a single time. The chain has TRBV19 and TRBJ2-7, with 9 bases lining up with TRBD1. Germline V lookup: CDR1 LNHDA, CDR2 SQIVND (reference sequence). This CDR3 is built from 14 residues. Losses at the gene ends were 4 bases for V and 3 bases for J; bases not matched to a gene: 4. The CDR3 region is CASSKRQGVYEQYF. DNA for the CDR3: TGTGCCAGTAGTAAAAGACAGGGGGTCTACGAGCAGTACTTC.

The V call is TRBV7-9, the J call TRBJ2-1; 9 bases match TRBD2. CDR3 length: 15 amino acids. The V segment lost 1 base and the J segment 8 bases; nucleotides outside the gene matches: 6. Germline V gives CDR1 SEHNR, CDR2 FQNEAQ (reference sequence). The CDR3 nucleotides are TGTGCCAGCAGCTTAGGCGGGGGGGCAGGCGATGAGCAGTTCTTC. Its protein product is CASSLGGGAGDEQFF.

The V gene is TRBV4-3, the J gene TRBJ2-5; no firm D call. V was trimmed by 0 bases and J by 1 base, leaving 12 bases between them. Germline V CDR1 and CDR2: LGHNA, YSLEER. CDR3 size: 16 residues. The CDR3 sequence: CASSQDRAAIQETQYF. As DNA, the CDR3 is TGCGCCAGCAGCCAAGATAGGGCGGCAATCCAAGAGACCCAGTACTTC.

The V and J genes are TRBV25-1 and TRBJ2-1; no firm D call. Per the germline V gene, CDR1 is MGHDK and CDR2 is SYGVNS. Trimming stripped 4 bases from V and 2 bases from J, with 9 bases between. The length of the CDR3 is 14 residues. The CDR3 bases are TGTGCCAGCAGTGGAACAGAGGCCTACAATGAGCAGTTCTTC. Encoded protein: CASSGTEAYNEQFF.

This clone was observed a few times. The chain carries TRBV5-4 and TRBJ2-7, with 7 bases matching TRBD1. Unmatched junction bases numbered 8, after V lost 5 bases and J lost 6 bases. CDR1 and CDR2 (germline): SGHNT, YYREEE (reference sequence). The CDR3 consists of 13 residues. As DNA, the CDR3 is TGTGCCAGCAGTTATCACTCAGGGGGCGAGCAGTACTTC. Its protein product is CASSYHSGGEQYF.

This clone was picked up a small number of times. The rearrangement uses TRBV5-6 and TRBJ2-6; TRBD1 or TRBD2 may be the D gene (5 bases each). V lost 0 bases to trimming and J lost 3 bases, with 13 bases between them. Germline CDR1 SGHDT, CDR2 YYEEEE. CDR3 length: 17 residues. This CDR3 is CASSLVGTSFGANVLTF. The CDR3 coding sequence is TGTGCCAGCAGCTTGGTTGGGACCTCTTTTGGGGCCAACGTCCTGACTTTC.

CDR3 sequence reads: CASSQLPSGTGELFF. CDR3 in DNA: TGTGCCAGCAGTCAGCTGCCATCGGGGACCGGGGAGCTGTTTTTT. This sequence joins TRBV2 and TRBJ2-2; D might be TRBD2 (5 bases). Germline CDR1 reads SNHLY; CDR2 reads FYNNEI. The CDR3 contains 15 residues. Trimming took 5 bases from V and 5 from J, leaving 15 bases between them.

Here the CDR3 DNA reads TGTGCCAGCTCACCACCCGGGACAGGGACCAGGGAGCAGTACTTC. Protein: CASSPPGTGTREQYF. The rearrangement links TRBV18 to TRBJ2-7, with 9 bases matching TRBD1. Germline V gives CDR1 KGHSH, CDR2 LQKENI. The V gene end was trimmed by 0 bases and the J gene end by 7 bases; junction bases not matched to a gene: 7. The CDR3 consists of 15 residues.

The chain combines TRBV5-1 with TRBJ2-5; D may be TRBD1 (5 bases). This CDR3 spans 14 amino acids. CDR1 and CDR2 (germline): SGHRS, YFSETQ. V lost 7 bases and J 4 bases, leaving 17 bases between the germline ends. DNA of the CDR3: TGCGCCAGCGGCCTGATTGGGCAGGGAGAGACCCAGTACTTC. Translating gives CASGLIGQGETQYF.

V is TRBV19 and J is TRBJ2-3; 8 bases match TRBD2. V was clipped by 6 bases and J by 5 bases; unmatched bases: 10. Germline V gene sequence: CDR1 LNHDA, CDR2 SQIVND (reference sequence). The CDR3 has 15 amino acids. CDR3 coding DNA: TGTGCCAGTAGGGCCTCGGCGGGGGGTAAAGATACGCAGTATTTT. Translated, it gives CASRASAGGKDTQYF.

The chain carries TRBV7-2 and TRBJ1-2, with 7 bases identical to TRBD1. With 0 bases clipped from V and 2 bases from J, the junction kept 6 bases outside the gene matches. This CDR3 has 16 amino acids. Germline assignment: CDR1 SGHTA and CDR2 FQGNSA. This chain's CDR3 is CASSLARQQGNYGYTF. In nucleotides, the CDR3 is TGTGCCAGCAGCTTAGCGCGTCAACAGGGGAACTATGGCTACACCTTC.

The J gene is TRBJ1-4, the V gene TRBV6-4, with 7 bases aligning to TRBD1. The CDR3 consists of 16 residues. Germline V gene sequence: CDR1 MRHNA, CDR2 SNTAGT. J gave up 4 bases and V 6 bases, and 11 bases lay outside the gene matches. CDR3 coding DNA: TGTGCCAGCAGAGAGCGACAGGGCCCCCTTAATGAAAAACTGTTTTTT. Residues: CASRERQGPLNEKLFF.

This clone appeared a single time. The chain carries TRBV27 and TRBJ1-4; 8 nucleotides align to TRBD1. The V gene's germline CDR1 is MNHEY and CDR2 SMNVEV (reference sequence). The CDR3 sequence is 14 residues long. Trimming took 3 bases from V and 6 from J; bases not matched to a gene: 3. CDR3: CASSFQGAHEKLFF. The CDR3 coding sequence is TGTGCCAGCAGTTTTCAGGGGGCCCATGAAAAACTGTTTTTT.

The chain links TRBV6-5 to TRBJ1-1, with 11 bases fitting TRBD1. V lost 6 bases, J lost 9 bases, and 6 bases stayed unmatched. CDR1 is MNHEY, CDR2 SVGAGI, per germline. This CDR3 has 13 amino acids. The CDR3 region is CASSKGQGAQAFF. The DNA of the CDR3 is TGTGCCAGCAGCAAAGGACAGGGGGCTCAAGCTTTCTTT.

The genes are TRBV5-1 and TRBJ2-7, with a weak D call TRBD2 (5 bases). The CDR3 has 13 amino acids. Looked up from germline, CDR1 is SGHRS and CDR2 is YFSETQ. Between the trimmed V and J ends, which lost 6 bases and 5 bases, there was a span of 15 bases. The chain's CDR3 is CASNPGYGDEQYF. DNA of the CDR3: TGCGCCAGCAACCCGGGATACGGGGACGAGCAGTACTTC.

V gene TRBV29-1 combines with J gene TRBJ2-2; perhaps D is TRBD1 or TRBD2 (6 bases each). Per germline, CDR1 SQVTM and CDR2 ANQGSEA. The CDR3 runs 14 residues. V lost 7 bases and J lost 2, with 14 bases in between. The CDR3 DNA follows: TGCAGCGGAGGAGGGGGGTTAAACACCGGGGAGCTGTTTTTT. Translated, it gives CSGGGGLNTGELFF.

This rearrangement joins TRBV9 to TRBJ2-3; 11 nucleotides agree with TRBD2. CDR1 SGDLS and CDR2 YYNGEE come from the germline V gene. This CDR3 comprises 17 residues. J gave up 5 bases and V 0 bases, and 8 bases lay outside the gene matches. The CDR3 DNA is TGTGCCAGCAGCGTAGCTGGCCTAGCGGGGGGAATAGATACGCAGTATTTT. This codes for CASSVAGLAGGIDTQYF.

This chain uses TRBV27 with TRBJ2-7; TRBD1 matches 8 bases. Germline loops: CDR1 MNHEY, CDR2 SMNVEV (reference sequence). Trimming at V came to 5 bases and at J to 5 bases, leaving 8 bases not matched to a gene. The CDR3 totals 14 residues. The DNA of the CDR3 is TGTGCCAGCAGTGCCCTGGGACAGGCCCACGAGCAGTACTTC. Amino acids: CASSALGQAHEQYF.